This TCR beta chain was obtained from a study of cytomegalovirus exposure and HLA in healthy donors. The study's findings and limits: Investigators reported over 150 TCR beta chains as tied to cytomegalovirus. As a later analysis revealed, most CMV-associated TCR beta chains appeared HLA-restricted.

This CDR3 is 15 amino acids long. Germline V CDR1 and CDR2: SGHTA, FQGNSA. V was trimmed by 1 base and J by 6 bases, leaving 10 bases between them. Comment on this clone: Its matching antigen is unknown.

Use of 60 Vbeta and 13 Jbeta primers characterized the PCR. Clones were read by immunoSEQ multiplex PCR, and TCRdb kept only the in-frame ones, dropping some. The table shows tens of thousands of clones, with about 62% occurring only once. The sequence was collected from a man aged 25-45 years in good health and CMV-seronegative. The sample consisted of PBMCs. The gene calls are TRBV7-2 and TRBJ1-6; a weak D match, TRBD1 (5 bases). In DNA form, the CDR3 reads TGTGCCAGCAGCTTAGACTGGGGGGGTAATTCACCCCTCCACTTT. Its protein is CASSLDWGGNSPLHF.